This T cell receptor beta chain emerged from a study of metastatic and nonmetastatic thyroid tumors. All patients reached thyroid surgery having received no treatment beforehand. This clone was detected only a few times. MiXCR reprocessed the PCR reads for TCRdb. Of roughly 35,000 clones detected, about 40% appear once; the ten largest clones hold about 20%. Sequencing used tumor tissue. This receptor was obtained from a female donor with papillary thyroid cancer or a benign thyroid nodule (not recorded which). Some clones in this sample may be carry-over from other donors' samples.

In DNA, the CDR3 is TGTGCCAGCAGTTACTCGAGGCAGCCTAGCACAGATACGCAGTATTTT. Amino acids: CASSYSRQPSTDTQYF. The chain is built from TRBV6-2 or TRBV6-3 and TRBJ2-3; D gene uncertain. The CDR3 is 16 amino acids. The V end lost 0 bases, the J end lost 0 bases, and 10 bases lay between the germline ends. Germline V gene lookup returns CDR1 MNHEY and CDR2 SVGEGT.